One and the same sample provided the 14 T cell receptor beta chains below, sequenced in a study of cytomegalovirus exposure and HLA in healthy donors. The PCR used 60 Vbeta and 13 Jbeta primers. TCRdb's copy holds only in-frame clones and misses some; the assay was immunoSEQ multiplex PCR. The sample has roughly 150,000 clones; 68% are singletons. Sequencing was carried out using PBMCs. The receptors derive from a man aged 60-69 years in good health and CMV-seronegative.

V and J are TRBV28 and TRBJ2-7; TRBD1 matches 7 bases. Germline lookup yields CDR1 MDHEN and CDR2 SYDVKM. The CDR3 loop spans 19 amino acids. Trimming took 5 bases from V and 3 from J; bases not matched to a gene: 22. CDR3 coding DNA: TGTGCCAGCAGTCCGAGGGGGCTCACAGCCGCCCGTAGTGTCTACGAGCAGTACTTC. Translating gives CASSPRGLTAARSVYEQYF.

The sample holds a few counts of this clone. This chain joins TRBV6-1 and TRBJ1-5; TRBD1 matches at 10 bases. The CDR3 length is 16 residues. The J segment lost 7 bases and the V segment lost 2 bases, leaving 8 bases of the junction unmatched. Germline V gene lookup returns CDR1 MNHNS and CDR2 SASEGT. CDR3 in DNA: TGTGCCAGCAGTGAACACGGACAGGGGGTGATGCAGCCCCAGCATTTT. This sequence encodes CASSEHGQGVMQPQHF.

The chain is built from TRBV7-2 and TRBJ1-5, with 10 bases aligning to TRBD1. The CDR3 totals 15 residues. The ends lost 5 bases at V and 7 bases at J; junction bases unmatched: 8. Germline values: CDR1 SGHTA, CDR2 FQGNSA. Written as DNA, the CDR3 is TGTGCCAGCAGCCTATTCCGGGACAGGGGACAGCCCCAGCATTTT. Its protein product is CASSLFRDRGQPQHF.

V gene TRBV4-1 combines with J gene TRBJ2-3; no clear D gene. Germline V lookup: CDR1 MGHRA, CDR2 YSYEKL. This CDR3 has 14 amino acids. The V and J ends lost 2 bases and 1 base respectively, with 7 bases between them. CDR3 in amino acids: CASSQYSGTDTQYF. The CDR3 nucleotides are TGCGCCAGCAGCCAATATTCTGGCACAGATACGCAGTATTTT.

The chain couples TRBV5-4 to TRBJ2-5; D might be TRBD1 (6 bases). The V gene's germline CDR1 is SGHNT and CDR2 YYREEE (reference sequence). This CDR3 is built from 16 residues. V was clipped by 4 bases and J by 3 bases, with 19 bases between them. CDR3 nucleotides: TGTGCCAGCAGCGGAACCCGAAAGACAGGCGAAGAGACCCAGTACTTC. The encoded protein is CASSGTRKTGEETQYF. The complete variable domain, with remaining parts taken from reference TRBV5-4 and TRBJ2-5, reads ETGVTQSPTHLIKTRGQQVTLRCSSQSGHNTVSWYQQALGQGPQFIFQYYREEENGRGNFPPRFSGLQFPNYSSELNVNALELDDSALYLCASSGTRKTGEETQYFGPGTRLLVL.

This chain uses TRBV18 with TRBJ2-2; 13 bases align to TRBD2. The CDR3 is 16 amino acids. The V and J ends lost 5 bases and 6 bases, in that order; junction bases with no gene match: 6. Germline assignment: CDR1 KGHSH and CDR2 LQKENI. For the CDR3, the DNA is TGTGCCAGCTCATCAGGACTAGCGGGAGTGTCCGGGGAGCTGTTTTTT. Translated: CASSSGLAGVSGELFF. Drawing the rest from reference TRBV18 and TRBJ2-2, the complete variable domain is NAGVMQNPRHLVRRRGQEARLRCSPMKGHSHVYWYRQLPEEGLKFMVYLQKENIIDESGMPKERFSAEFPKEGPSILRIQQVVRGDSAAYFCASSSGLAGVSGELFFGEGSRLTVL.

This clone was detected a few times. Other DNA sequences in the sample encode the same CDR3. The chain carries TRBV4-1 and TRBJ2-7; 8 positions match TRBD2. CDR1 and CDR2 (germline): MGHRA, YSYEKL. The CDR3 loop spans 12 amino acids. With V trimmed by 7 bases and J by 13 bases, 12 bases remained unmatched. CDR3 sequence (DNA): TGCGCCAGCACCTCCGGGCTAGCGGGTTCTTACTTC. Residues: CASTSGLAGSYF.

J is TRBJ1-1 and V is TRBV19; 8 nucleotides align to TRBD1. Losses at the gene ends were 0 bases for V and 7 bases for J; bases not matched to a gene: 4. In germline, CDR1 is LNHDA, CDR2 SQIVND (reference sequence). This CDR3 has 14 residues. DNA of the CDR3: TGTGCCAGTAGTATAGAGACAGGGGATGTTGAAGCTTTCTTT. Translated: CASSIETGDVEAFF. The full variable domain, in which reference TRBV19 and TRBJ1-1 provide the parts outside the CDR3, is DGGITQSPKYLFRKEGQNVTLSCEQNLNHDAMYWYRQDPGQGLRLIYYSQIVNDFQKGDIAEGYSVSREKKESFPLTVTSAQKNPTAFYLCASSIETGDVEAFFGQGTRLTVV.

The J gene is TRBJ1-3, the V gene TRBV25-1, with 7 bases identical to TRBD1. Germline V gene lookup returns CDR1 MGHDK and CDR2 SYGVNS. CDR3 size: 16 residues. V lost 8 bases, J lost 0 bases, and 10 bases stayed unmatched. In nucleotides, the CDR3 is TGTGCCAGCTCAAAGGCGACAGGGCTCTCTGGAAACACCATATATTTT. Its protein product is CASSKATGLSGNTIYF.

This sequence joins TRBV7-9 and TRBJ2-7, with 7 bases that match TRBD2. CDR1 SEHNR and CDR2 FQNEAQ come from the germline V gene (reference sequence). The V gene end was trimmed by 11 bases and the J gene end by 5 bases; junction bases not matched to a gene: 15. The length of the CDR3 is 14 residues. CDR3 in amino acids: CALGGGSDRDEQYF. The CDR3 nucleotides are TGTGCCCTTGGTGGCGGGAGCGATCGGGACGAGCAGTACTTC. The full variable domain, with the rest looked up from reference TRBV7-9 and TRBJ2-7, is DTGVSQNPRHKITKRGQNVTFRCDPISEHNRLYWYRQTLGQGPEFLTYFQNEAQLEKSRLLSDRFSAERPKGSFSTLEIQRTEQGDSAMYLCALGGGSDRDEQYFGPGTRLTVT.

The chain couples TRBV7-9 to TRBJ2-1; 9 nucleotides match TRBD2. Germline CDR1 SEHNR, CDR2 FQNEAQ (reference sequence). The CDR3 spans 15 residues. Unmatched junction bases numbered 3, after V lost 0 bases and J lost 6 bases. The CDR3 region is CASSLASGRSNEQFF. In DNA, the CDR3 is TGTGCCAGCAGCTTAGCTAGCGGGAGAAGCAATGAGCAGTTCTTC.

The chain joins TRBV30 to TRBJ1-2, with 11 bases lining up with TRBD1. Unmatched junction bases numbered 7, after V lost 2 bases and J lost 5 bases. Germline V gene lookup returns CDR1 GTSNPN and CDR2 SVGIG (reference sequence). The CDR3 spans 15 residues. The CDR3 protein is CAWSLTDRGPYGYTF. The DNA for the CDR3 is TGTGCCTGGAGTCTCACGGACAGGGGGCCTTATGGCTACACCTTC.

This clone appeared a single time. Other DNA sequences of this sample code for an identical CDR3. The chain joins TRBV5-1 to TRBJ2-3; TRBD2 might be the D (5 bases). The germline V gene has CDR1 SGHRS and CDR2 YFSETQ. Trimming took 0 bases from V and 0 from J, leaving 5 bases between them. The CDR3 loop spans 14 amino acids. The CDR3 nucleotides are TGCGCCAGCAGCTTGGCGGGGAGCACAGATACGCAGTATTTT. Translated: CASSLAGSTDTQYF.

The chain links TRBV19 to TRBJ2-7, with 8 bases that match TRBD1. Losses at the gene ends were 5 bases for V and 6 bases for J; bases not matched to a gene: 9. Germline V gene lookup returns CDR1 LNHDA and CDR2 SQIVND (reference sequence). This CDR3 has 14 residues. The CDR3 DNA follows: TGTGCCAGTAGTCCGGGACAGGCGTCTACCGAGCAGTACTTC. Encoded protein: CASSPGQASTEQYF.